This TCR beta chain was found in a study of blood T cell repertoires in COVID-19. Across the study: T cells, B-cell-depleted T cells, or PBMCs supplied cDNA or gDNA.

The CDR3 is 14 residues long. V lost 5 bases and J lost 0, with 10 bases in between. In germline, CDR1 is SEHNR, CDR2 FQNEAQ (reference sequence). Original processing notes: Estimation of nucleated cell counts relied on the amplification of reference gene primers. Assay used: immunoSEQ multiplex PCR; TCRdb lists only in-frame clones, some missing. V and J calls and clone size come straight from that table; D and trimming were deduced from the DNA. The sample yields some 120,000 clones, approximately 80% seen once. The chain employs TRBV7-9 and TRBJ2-5; the D gene is possibly TRBD1 (6 bases). This TCR was recovered from a human donor in a cohort sampled during active COVID-19. Sequencing was performed on peripheral blood. This CDR3 reads CASSPDRDQETQYF. The CDR3 DNA sequence: TGTGCCAGCAGCCCGGACAGAGACCAAGAGACCCAGTACTTC.